This TCR beta chain was profiled in a study of a mutant IDH1 vaccine in newly diagnosed glioma (dated by TCRdb to the early 2020s). Context from the whole study: Patients received eight vaccinations in weeks 1, 3, 5, 7, 11, 15, 19 and 23, corresponding to visits V03 through V10. Vaccination was initiated 4-6 weeks after radiotherapy alone, or concurrently with temozolomide cycles in the chemotherapy-containing groups. Of the approximately 33 treated patients, approximately 62% were male and 37.5% were female, and the mean age was about 40 years. Prior to enrollment, patients had been given standard therapy consisting of radiotherapy alone, temozolomide alone, or radiochemotherapy with temozolomide, with the combination given to most patients. Six visits were used for peripheral blood collection: V03 (baseline), V05, V07, V10, V12 and V13. Longitudinal TCRB deep sequencing was performed for about two dozen treated patients wherever samples were available for exploratory analyses.

Overall study results and their limits: PBMC samples for TCRB deep sequencing were selected based on availability. The authors stated that sample limitations prevented analyses of patient blood samples from being reproduced. Vaccine-induced immune responses across multiple MHC alleles were detected in approximately 94% of patients. Pseudoprogression seemed to be unrelated to changes in the top peripheral T cell clonotypes found by TCRB sequencing.

The CDR3 goes from the cysteine to the phenylalanine over 15 residues. Only CDR3 DNA remains: 45 bases, in frame from the first base. The V and J ends are trimmed by 1 base and 0 bases, leaving 7 bases between them. In the germline V gene, CDR1 corresponds to LGHNT and CDR2 to FRNRAP. As concerns this clone: Its antigen is not yet known. No much larger clone is present one base from it, and per-base qualities are unavailable.

The time point label corresponds to: week 23, last vaccination. Each vaccine dose, consisting of 300 ug of a 20-mer mutant IDH1 peptide in Montanide, was administered subcutaneously with topical imiquimod. The donors had newly diagnosed IDH1-mutant astrocytomas of WHO grade 3 or 4 that showed loss of nuclear ATRX. The samples were drawn from NOA16, a multicentre, single-arm, open-label phase I trial in Germany that tested a mutant IDH1 peptide vaccine in humans for the first time. Genomic DNA for TCRB sequencing was extracted from EDTA blood using the DNeasy Blood and Tissue Kit. The library was built by means of the immunoSEQ multiplex PCR assay. The hsTCRB Kit was used according to the manufacturer's protocol to amplify rearranged TCR beta chain sequences. Sequencing of TCRB libraries was carried out on an Illumina MiSeq. The original pipeline was this. The proprietary platform of the kit vendor was used for demultiplexing, trimming and gene mapping. The clones in this table, taken by TCRdb from immuneACCESS, are in-frame only. Not every clone is retained; where verified, under half of the shortfall comes from an unresolved V gene, and the cause of the rest is unknown. The V and J calls and the clone size are those of that table, but D and trimming were determined from the DNA. This sample is represented by 70,000 to 90,000 clones; over 75% of them were singletons. Approximately 2.1% of the sample is in the top ten clones.

The chain joins TRBV12-5 to TRBJ2-1; matching of 5 bases hints at TRBD2 as the D gene. This TCR came from a man younger than 40 with glioma. Some clones in this sample may be carry-over from other donors' samples. The specimen comprised PBMCs, sampled from a glioma patient whose treatment included an IDH1 peptide vaccine. The base sequence is TGTGCTAGTGGTTTGGGTGGGAGCTCCTACAATGAGCAGTTCTTC. This encodes CASGLGGSSYNEQFF.